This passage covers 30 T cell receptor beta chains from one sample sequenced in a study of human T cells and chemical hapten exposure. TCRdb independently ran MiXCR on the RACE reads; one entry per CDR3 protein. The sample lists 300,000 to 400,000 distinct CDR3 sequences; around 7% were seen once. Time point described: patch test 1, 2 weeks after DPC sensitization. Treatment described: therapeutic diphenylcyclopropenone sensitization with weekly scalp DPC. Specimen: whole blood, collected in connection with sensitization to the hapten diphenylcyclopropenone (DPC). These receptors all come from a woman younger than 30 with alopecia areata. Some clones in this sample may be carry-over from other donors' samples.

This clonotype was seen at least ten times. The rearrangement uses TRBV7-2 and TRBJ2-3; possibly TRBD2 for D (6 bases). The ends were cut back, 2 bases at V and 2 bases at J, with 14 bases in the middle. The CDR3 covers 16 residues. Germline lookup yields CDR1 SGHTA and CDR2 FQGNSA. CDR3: CASSLSGGLFTDTQYF. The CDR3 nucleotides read TGTGCCAGCAGCTTAAGCGGAGGGTTGTTCACAGATACGCAGTATTTT.

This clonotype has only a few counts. The CDR3 sequence is CASSVAGNYGYTF. The CDR3 nucleotides read TGTGCCAGCAGCGTGGCAGGGAACTATGGCTACACCTTC. The chain recombines TRBV9 with TRBJ1-2; perhaps TRBD1 as D (5 bases). Between the trimmed V and J ends, which lost 2 bases and 2 bases, there was a span of 7 bases. The germline gives CDR1 SGDLS, CDR2 YYNGEE. CDR3 length: 13 amino acids.

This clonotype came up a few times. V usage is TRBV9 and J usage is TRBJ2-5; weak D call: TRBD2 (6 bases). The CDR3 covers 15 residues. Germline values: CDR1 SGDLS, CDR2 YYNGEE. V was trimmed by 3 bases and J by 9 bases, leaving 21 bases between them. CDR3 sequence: CASSAGGTGPWAQYF. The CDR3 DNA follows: TGTGCCAGCAGCGCCGGCGGGACCGGGCCGTGGGCCCAGTACTTC.

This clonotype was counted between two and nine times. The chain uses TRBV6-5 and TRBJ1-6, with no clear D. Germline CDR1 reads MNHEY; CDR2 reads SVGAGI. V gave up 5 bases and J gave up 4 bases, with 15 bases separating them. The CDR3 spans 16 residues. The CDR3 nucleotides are TGTGCCAGCAGTCTTGGGCCCGGAGAATATAATTCACCCCTCCACTTT. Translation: CASSLGPGEYNSPLHF.

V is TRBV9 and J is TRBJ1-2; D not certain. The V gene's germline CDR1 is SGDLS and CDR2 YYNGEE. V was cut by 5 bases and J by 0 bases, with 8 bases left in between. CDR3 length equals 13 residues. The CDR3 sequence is CASRRTANYGYTF. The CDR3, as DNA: TGTGCCAGCAGACGAACAGCTAACTATGGCTACACCTTC.

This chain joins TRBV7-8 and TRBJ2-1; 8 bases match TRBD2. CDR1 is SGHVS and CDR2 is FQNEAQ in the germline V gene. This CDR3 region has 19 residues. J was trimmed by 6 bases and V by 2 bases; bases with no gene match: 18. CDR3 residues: CASSLNAGGANLLSNEQFF. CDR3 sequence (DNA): TGTGCCAGCAGCTTAAACGCCGGGGGGGCGAATCTCCTGAGCAATGAGCAGTTCTTC.

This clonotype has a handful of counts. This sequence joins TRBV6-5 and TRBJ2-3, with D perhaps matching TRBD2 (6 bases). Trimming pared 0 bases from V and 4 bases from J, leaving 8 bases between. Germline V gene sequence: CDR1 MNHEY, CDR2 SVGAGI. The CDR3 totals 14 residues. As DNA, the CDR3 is TGTGCCAGCAGTTACTCGCCGGGAGCAGATACGCAGTATTTT. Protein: CASSYSPGADTQYF.

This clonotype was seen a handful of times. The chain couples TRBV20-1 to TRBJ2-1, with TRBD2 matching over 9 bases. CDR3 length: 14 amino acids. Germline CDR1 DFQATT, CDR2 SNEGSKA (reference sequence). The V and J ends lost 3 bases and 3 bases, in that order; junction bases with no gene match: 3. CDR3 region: CSASGTSIYNEQFF. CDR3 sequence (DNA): TGCAGTGCTAGTGGGACTAGCATCTACAATGAGCAGTTCTTC.

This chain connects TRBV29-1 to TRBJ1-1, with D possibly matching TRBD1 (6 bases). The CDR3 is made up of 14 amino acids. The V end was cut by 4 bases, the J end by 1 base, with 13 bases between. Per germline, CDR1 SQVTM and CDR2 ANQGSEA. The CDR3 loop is CSVVLGTRNTEAFF. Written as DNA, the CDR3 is TGCAGCGTTGTATTAGGGACACGGAACACTGAAGCTTTCTTT.

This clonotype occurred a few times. CDR3 amino acids: CASSPAPWTDYTEQYF. CDR3 in DNA: TGTGCCAGCAGCCCGGCGCCTTGGACGGATTATACCGAGCAGTACTTC. This chain links TRBV6-2 or TRBV6-3 with TRBJ2-7; no firm D call. There are 16 residues in the CDR3. Germline CDR1 is MNHEY and CDR2 is SVGEGT. V lost 6 bases and J 6 bases, leaving 24 bases between the germline ends.

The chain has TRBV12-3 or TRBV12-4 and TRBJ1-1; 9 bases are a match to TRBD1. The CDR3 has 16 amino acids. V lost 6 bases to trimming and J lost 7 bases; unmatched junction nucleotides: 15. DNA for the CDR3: TGTGCCAGCAGGCAACGGACCGGGACAGGGTTTGGTGAAGCTTTCTTT. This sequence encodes CASRQRTGTGFGEAFF.

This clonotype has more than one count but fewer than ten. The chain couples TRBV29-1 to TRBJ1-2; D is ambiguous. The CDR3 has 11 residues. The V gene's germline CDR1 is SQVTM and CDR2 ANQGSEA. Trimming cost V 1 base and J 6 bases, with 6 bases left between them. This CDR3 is CSVEGSDGYTF. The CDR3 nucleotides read TGCAGCGTTGAAGGTTCAGATGGCTACACCTTC.

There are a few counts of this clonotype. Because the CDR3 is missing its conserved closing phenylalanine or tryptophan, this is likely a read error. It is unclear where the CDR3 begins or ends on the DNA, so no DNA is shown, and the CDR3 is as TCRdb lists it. The CDR3: CASRPNRGA. V is TRBV12-2 and J is TRBJ1-1; the D call TRBD1 from the table was never checked on the DNA. TRBV12-2 is assigned pseudogene status. The CDR3 extends over 9 residues, inclusive of both ends.

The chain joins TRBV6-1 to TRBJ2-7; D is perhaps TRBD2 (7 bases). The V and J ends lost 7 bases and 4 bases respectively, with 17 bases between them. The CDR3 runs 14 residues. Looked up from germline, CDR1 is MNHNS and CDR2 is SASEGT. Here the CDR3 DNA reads TGTGCCAGCACCCCCGTGGGGGGGGCGTACGAGCAGTACTTC. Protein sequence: CASTPVGGAYEQYF.

CDR3 bases: TGCGCCAGCAGCCGGGGAGACGTGAACTATGGCTACACCTTC. This encodes CASSRGDVNYGYTF. The chain uses TRBV5-1 and TRBJ1-2; D unclear. The CDR3 length is 14 residues. Between the trimmed V and J ends, which lost 4 bases and 2 bases, there was a span of 12 bases. Per the germline V gene, CDR1 is SGHRS and CDR2 is YFSETQ.

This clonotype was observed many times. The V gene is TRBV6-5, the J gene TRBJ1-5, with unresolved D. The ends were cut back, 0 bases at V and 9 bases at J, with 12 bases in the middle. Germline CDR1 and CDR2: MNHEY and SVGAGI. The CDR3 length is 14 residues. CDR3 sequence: CASSYSDGSGPQHF. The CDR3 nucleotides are TGTGCCAGCAGTTACTCGGACGGGTCAGGGCCCCAGCATTTT.

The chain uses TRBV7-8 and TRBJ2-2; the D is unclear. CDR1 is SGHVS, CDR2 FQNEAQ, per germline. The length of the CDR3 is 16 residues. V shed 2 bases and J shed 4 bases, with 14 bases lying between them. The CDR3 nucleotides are TGTGCCAGCAGCTTAAGGGCCGGAACGATCACCGGGGAGCTGTTTTTT. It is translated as CASSLRAGTITGELFF.

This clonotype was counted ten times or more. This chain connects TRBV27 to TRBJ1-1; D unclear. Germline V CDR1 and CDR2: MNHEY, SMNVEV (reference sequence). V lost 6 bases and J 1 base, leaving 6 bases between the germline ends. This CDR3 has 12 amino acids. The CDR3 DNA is TGTGCCAGCAGAACTGGGAACACTGAAGCTTTCTTT. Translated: CASRTGNTEAFF.

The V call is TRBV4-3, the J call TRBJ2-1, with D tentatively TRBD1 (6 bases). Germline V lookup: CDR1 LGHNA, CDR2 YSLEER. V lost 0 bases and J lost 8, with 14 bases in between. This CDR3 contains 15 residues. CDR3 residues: CASSQEWTASDEQFF. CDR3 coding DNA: TGCGCCAGCAGCCAAGAATGGACAGCAAGCGATGAGCAGTTCTTC.

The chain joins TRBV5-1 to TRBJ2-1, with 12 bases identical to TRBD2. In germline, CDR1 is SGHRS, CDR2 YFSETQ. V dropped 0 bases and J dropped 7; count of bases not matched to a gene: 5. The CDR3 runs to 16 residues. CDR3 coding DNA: TGCGCCAGCAGCTTGGAACTAGCGGGGGGCAGGAATGAGCAGTTCTTC. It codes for CASSLELAGGRNEQFF.

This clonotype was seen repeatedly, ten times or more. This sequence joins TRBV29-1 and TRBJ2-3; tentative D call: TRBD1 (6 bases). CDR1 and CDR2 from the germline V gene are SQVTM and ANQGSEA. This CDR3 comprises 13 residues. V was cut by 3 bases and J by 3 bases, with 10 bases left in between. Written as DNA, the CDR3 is TGCAGCGTTGAGGCAGGGGCAACAGATACGCAGTATTTT. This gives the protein CSVEAGATDTQYF.

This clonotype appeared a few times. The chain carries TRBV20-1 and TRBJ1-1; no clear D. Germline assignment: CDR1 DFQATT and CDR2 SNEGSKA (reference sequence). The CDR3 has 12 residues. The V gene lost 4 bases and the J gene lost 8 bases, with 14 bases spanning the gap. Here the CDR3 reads CSAMAGVEEAFF. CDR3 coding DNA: TGCAGTGCTATGGCCGGGGTGGAGGAAGCTTTCTTT.

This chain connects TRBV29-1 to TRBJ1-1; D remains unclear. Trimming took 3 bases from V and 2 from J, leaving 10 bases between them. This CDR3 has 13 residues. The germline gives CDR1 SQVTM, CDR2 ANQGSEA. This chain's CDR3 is CSVDQWSNTEAFF. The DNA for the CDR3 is TGCAGCGTTGATCAGTGGTCCAACACTGAAGCTTTCTTT.

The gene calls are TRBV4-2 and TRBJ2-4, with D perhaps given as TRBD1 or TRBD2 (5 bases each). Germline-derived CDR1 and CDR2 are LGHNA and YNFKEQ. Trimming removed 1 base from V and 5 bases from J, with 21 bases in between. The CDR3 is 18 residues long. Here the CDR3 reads CASSQAGSRGGGENIQYF. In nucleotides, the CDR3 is TGTGCCAGCAGCCAAGCTGGCTCCCGGGGCGGCGGCGAAAACATTCAGTACTTC.

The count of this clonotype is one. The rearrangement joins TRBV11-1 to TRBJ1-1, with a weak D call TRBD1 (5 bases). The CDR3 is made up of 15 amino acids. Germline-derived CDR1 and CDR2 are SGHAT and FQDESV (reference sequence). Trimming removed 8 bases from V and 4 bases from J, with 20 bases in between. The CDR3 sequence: CASCRSGWQGTEAFF. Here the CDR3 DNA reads TGTGCCAGCTGTCGGTCAGGGTGGCAGGGCACTGAAGCTTTCTTT. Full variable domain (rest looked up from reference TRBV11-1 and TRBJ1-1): EAEVAQSPRYKITEKSQAVAFWCDPISGHATLYWYRQILGQGPELLVQFQDESVVDDSQLPKDRFSAERLKGVDSTLKIQPAELGDSAMYLCASCRSGWQGTEAFFGQGTRLTVV.

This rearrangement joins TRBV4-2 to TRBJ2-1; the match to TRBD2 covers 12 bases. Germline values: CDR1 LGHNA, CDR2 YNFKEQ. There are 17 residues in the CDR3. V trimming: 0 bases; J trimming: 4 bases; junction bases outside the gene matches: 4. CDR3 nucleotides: TGTGCCAGCAGCCAAGAAACTAGCGGGGGGTCATACAATGAGCAGTTCTTC. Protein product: CASSQETSGGSYNEQFF.

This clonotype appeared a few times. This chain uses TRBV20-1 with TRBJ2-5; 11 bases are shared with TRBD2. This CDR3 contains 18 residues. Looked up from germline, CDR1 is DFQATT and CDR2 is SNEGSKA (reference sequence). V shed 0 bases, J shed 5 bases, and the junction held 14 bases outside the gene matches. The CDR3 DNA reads TGCAGTGCTAGAGATTTTGCCGGGCTAGCGGGGGGCACGGAGACCCAGTACTTC. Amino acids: CSARDFAGLAGGTETQYF.

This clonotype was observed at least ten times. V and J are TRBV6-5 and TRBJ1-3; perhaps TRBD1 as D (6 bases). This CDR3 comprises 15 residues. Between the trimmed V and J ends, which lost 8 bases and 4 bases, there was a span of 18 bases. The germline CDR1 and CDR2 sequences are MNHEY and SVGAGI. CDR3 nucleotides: TGTGCCAGCCGGAGGGGGGGATCTTCCGGAAACACCATATATTTT. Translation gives CASRRGGSSGNTIYF.

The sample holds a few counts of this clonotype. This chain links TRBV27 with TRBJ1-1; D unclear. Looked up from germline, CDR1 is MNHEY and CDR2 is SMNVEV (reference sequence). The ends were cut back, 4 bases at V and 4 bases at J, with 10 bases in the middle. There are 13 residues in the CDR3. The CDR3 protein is CASSSLKGTEAFF. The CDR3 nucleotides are TGTGCCAGCAGTTCCTTGAAAGGCACTGAAGCTTTCTTT.

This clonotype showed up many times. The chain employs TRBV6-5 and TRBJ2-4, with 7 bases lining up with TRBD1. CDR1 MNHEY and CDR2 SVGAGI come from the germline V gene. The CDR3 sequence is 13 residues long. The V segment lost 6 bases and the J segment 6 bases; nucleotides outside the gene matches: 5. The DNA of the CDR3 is TGTGCCAGCAGGAGGGGGCTCGGAAACATTCAGTACTTC. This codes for CASRRGLGNIQYF.